The next 11 T cell receptor beta chains were all read from a single sample in a study of shared clonotypes between healthy human individuals. Repertoires were generated with immunoSEQ multiplex PCR, while TCRdb's copy carries only in-frame clones and drops some. The sample gives 400,000 to 600,000 clones, about 75% of which show up once; around 12% is in the top ten. The sample was PBMCs. Receptors were obtained from a woman aged 40 to 55 in good health. Some clones in this sample may be carry-over from other donors' samples.

This rearrangement joins TRBV11-3 to TRBJ2-3, with 8 bases fitting TRBD1. V shed 5 bases and J 3 bases; nucleotides not matched to a gene: 10. Germline V lookup: CDR1 SGHNT, CDR2 YENEEA. This CDR3 spans 16 amino acids. CDR3 in amino acids: CASSLRTGSGTDTQYF. The CDR3 bases are TGTGCCAGCAGCCTCCGGACAGGGTCAGGAACAGATACGCAGTATTTT.

The chain couples TRBV10-3 to TRBJ1-4; D not resolved. Trimming removed 0 bases from V and 8 bases from J, with 7 bases in between. CDR1 and CDR2 (germline): ENHRY, SYGVKD. This CDR3 is built from 13 residues. DNA of the CDR3: TGTGCCATCAGTGAGTCGGGAGTGGAAAAACTGTTTTTT. Translation gives CAISESGVEKLFF.

CDR3 protein: CSVGPTSGRTCSSYNEQFF. The DNA of the CDR3 is TGCAGCGTTGGACCTACTAGCGGGAGGACCTGTAGCTCCTACAATGAGCAGTTCTTC. V usage is TRBV29-1 and J usage is TRBJ2-1; 12 bases are a match to TRBD2. V trimming: 4 bases; J trimming: 0 bases; junction bases outside the gene matches: 13. The CDR3 sequence is 19 residues long. Germline CDR1 is SQVTM and CDR2 is ANQGSEA.

V and J are TRBV4-3 and TRBJ2-7, with 9 bases aligning to TRBD1. CDR3 length: 15 residues. From germline, CDR1 is LGHNA and CDR2 YSLEER. V was pared by 0 bases and J by 7 bases, with 7 bases of the junction left unmatched. The CDR3 DNA sequence: TGCGCCAGCAGCCAAGATCGGGACAGGGTATGGGAGCAGTACTTC. Amino acid sequence: CASSQDRDRVWEQYF.

This clone was counted ten times or more. The rearrangement uses TRBV6-1 and TRBJ2-3; the D is unclear. CDR1 is MNHNS and CDR2 is SASEGT in the germline V gene. Trimming shortened V by 7 bases and J by 0 bases, and 8 bases separated the two germline ends. The CDR3 extends over 13 amino acids. The CDR3 is CASKPSSTDTQYF. The CDR3 DNA sequence: TGTGCCAGCAAACCCTCTAGCACAGATACGCAGTATTTT.

The genes are TRBV5-4 and TRBJ1-4, with 7 nucleotides matching TRBD1. Germline V CDR1 and CDR2: SGHNT, YYREEE (reference sequence). Trimming removed 4 bases from V and 8 bases from J; junction bases left unmatched: 8. The CDR3 sequence is 14 residues long. The CDR3 loop reads CASSTSGTVEKLFF. The CDR3, as DNA: TGTGCCAGCAGCACTTCCGGGACAGTCGAAAAACTGTTTTTT. Full variable domain (remainder filled in from reference TRBV5-4 and TRBJ1-4): ETGVTQSPTHLIKTRGQQVTLRCSSQSGHNTVSWYQQALGQGPQFIFQYYREEENGRGNFPPRFSGLQFPNYSSELNVNALELDDSALYLCASSTSGTVEKLFFGSGTQLSVL.

This chain joins TRBV27 and TRBJ2-6; D not resolved. Trimming left V 11 bases short and J 1 base short, with 9 bases between. The germline V gene encodes CDR1 MNHEY and CDR2 SMNVEV (reference sequence). The CDR3 has 13 amino acids. The CDR3 nucleotides are TGTGCCTTCGAGGCTTCTGGGGCCAACGTCCTGACTTTC. Encoded protein: CAFEASGANVLTF.

A remark on this clone: This may be a read error, as it is one base from a much larger clone. V is TRBV30 and J is TRBJ1-4; D not resolved. V was cut by 2 bases and J by 4 bases, with 8 bases left in between. In germline, CDR1 is GTSNPN, CDR2 SVGIG (reference sequence). This CDR3 region has 13 residues. CDR3 DNA: TGTGCCTGGAGTTCGGGATTTAATGAAAAACTGTTTTTT. Translated, it gives CAWSSGFNEKLFF.

This clone is deemed medium-sized. This sample includes further DNA sequences coding for the same CDR3. The V and J genes are TRBV4-2 and TRBJ1-2; D is perhaps TRBD1 (5 bases). The CDR3 is 15 amino acids. Deletions cut 4 bases from V and 4 bases from J, with 16 bases between. CDR1 LGHNA and CDR2 YNFKEQ come from the germline V gene. The CDR3 sequence is CASSPSGAESYGYTF. The CDR3 DNA is TGTGCCAGCAGCCCATCCGGGGCCGAGTCCTATGGCTACACCTTC.

The chain combines TRBV6-1 with TRBJ1-5; D is unclear. CDR1 is MNHNS, CDR2 SASEGT, per germline. The CDR3 runs to 16 residues. The V gene lost 1 base and the J gene lost 0 bases, with 10 bases spanning the gap. This chain's CDR3 is CASSEGVTYSNQPQHF. CDR3 coding DNA: TGTGCCAGCAGTGAAGGTGTGACTTATAGCAATCAGCCCCAGCATTTT.

This rearrangement joins TRBV19 to TRBJ2-7; possibly TRBD2 for D (6 bases). Germline CDR1 is LNHDA and CDR2 is SQIVND (reference sequence). CDR3 length equals 14 residues. Trimming removed 3 bases at V and 2 bases at J, with 11 bases between. The CDR3 loop reads CASSMGGLAYEQYF. As DNA, the CDR3 is TGTGCCAGTAGTATGGGGGGACTTGCCTACGAGCAGTACTTC.